A single sample gave rise to the 30 T cell receptor beta chains below, sequenced in a study of T cell repertoires in cytomegalovirus infection. These receptors have no identified antigens. A single record per CDR3 protein comes from TCRdb applying MiXCR to the reads. The sample holds over 45,000 distinct CDR3 sequences, 20% to 25% seen once. Here the sequenced sample was CD8+ T cells from cultured PBMCs, taken from culture after CMV antigen stimulation. The receptors come from a human donor in good health (CMV status not recorded). Some clones in this sample may be carry-over from other donors' samples.

The chain combines TRBV27 with TRBJ2-1; D is perhaps TRBD2 (5 bases). CDR1 is MNHEY, CDR2 SMNVEV, per germline (reference sequence). V lost 2 bases, J lost 1 base, and 12 bases lay in between. The CDR3 is made up of 16 amino acids. The chain's CDR3 is CASSLTRSISYNEQFF. The CDR3 coding sequence is TGTGCCAGCAGTTTAACTAGGTCTATTTCCTACAATGAGCAGTTCTTC.

This clonotype was counted between two and nine times. This rearrangement joins TRBV7-2 to TRBJ2-5; D gene unclear. The CDR3 totals 11 residues. Germline loops: CDR1 SGHTA, CDR2 FQGNSA. Trimming shortened V by 7 bases and J by 2 bases, and 5 bases separated the two germline ends. Here the CDR3 DNA reads TGTGCCAGCACCAGTCAAGAGACCCAGTACTTC. Its protein product is CASTSQETQYF.

This clonotype was seen more than once but under ten times. The chain uses TRBV7-8 and TRBJ2-7, with 11 bases that match TRBD1. Germline-derived CDR1 and CDR2 are SGHVS and FQNEAQ. The J segment lost 6 bases and the V segment lost 2 bases, leaving 3 bases of the junction unmatched. The length of the CDR3 is 14 residues. Here the CDR3 reads CASSLSGQGGEQYF. CDR3 bases: TGTGCCAGCAGCTTATCGGGACAGGGGGGCGAGCAGTACTTC.

The rearrangement joins TRBV28 to TRBJ2-2; 8 bases are shared with TRBD1. This CDR3 region has 19 residues. V was pared by 7 bases and J by 4 bases, with 20 bases of the junction left unmatched. Germline V CDR1 and CDR2: MDHEN, SYDVKM. The CDR3 sequence: CASIPLRTGLGRITGELFF. CDR3 nucleotides: TGTGCCAGCATCCCTTTAAGGACAGGGTTAGGTCGGATCACCGGGGAGCTGTTTTTT.

This clonotype showed up just a few times. The V gene is TRBV7-8, the J gene TRBJ2-1; the D gene is possibly TRBD2 (8 bases). This CDR3 is 19 amino acids long. V gave up 5 bases and J gave up 4 bases, with 27 bases separating them. Per germline, CDR1 SGHVS and CDR2 FQNEAQ. DNA for the CDR3: TGTGCCAGCAGCCGGGTCGGTATAGCGGGACAGCGGGTTTACAATGAGCAGTTCTTC. Translation gives CASSRVGIAGQRVYNEQFF. The full variable domain, rest sourced from reference TRBV7-8 and TRBJ2-1, is GAGVSQSPRYKVAKRGQDVALRCDPISGHVSLFWYQQALGQGPEFLTYFQNEAQLDKSGLPSDRFFAERPEGSVSTLKIQRTQQEDSAVYLCASSRVGIAGQRVYNEQFFGPGTRLTVL.

The rearrangement links TRBV7-9 to TRBJ2-7, with D hard to call. The CDR3 has 13 residues. Germline V gene lookup returns CDR1 SEHNR and CDR2 FQNEAQ (reference sequence). V lost 1 base and J lost 2, with 6 bases in between. CDR3 nucleotides: TGTGCCAGCAGCTTAGTAGTCGCCTACGAGCAGTACTTC. It specifies CASSLVVAYEQYF.

J is TRBJ2-3 and V is TRBV11-3; 10 bases are shared with TRBD1. The CDR3 has 13 residues. Trimming cost V 11 bases and J 6 bases; bases outside gene matches: 8. Germline V gene data show CDR1 as SGHNT and CDR2 as YENEEA. The CDR3 is CACRDRGSDTQYF. The CDR3 DNA reads TGTGCCTGCCGGGACAGGGGATCCGATACGCAGTATTTT.

By share of the sample, this clonotype is medium-sized. V is TRBV6-5 and J is TRBJ1-6, with unresolved D. The germline V gene has CDR1 MNHEY and CDR2 SVGAGI. The CDR3 length is 15 residues. Trimming removed 5 bases from V and 8 bases from J, with 16 bases in between. CDR3 amino acids: CASSLQPAPDSPLHF. The CDR3, as DNA: TGTGCCAGCAGTCTCCAACCCGCGCCGGATTCACCCCTCCACTTT.

V usage is TRBV25-1 and J usage is TRBJ2-7; 7 bases fit TRBD2. Germline V lookup: CDR1 MGHDK, CDR2 SYGVNS. The junction had 5 bases not matched to a gene; V was cut back by 1 base and J by 5 bases. The CDR3 totals 14 residues. The CDR3 reads CASSEWGGMDEQYF. The CDR3 DNA follows: TGTGCCAGCAGTGAATGGGGGGGGATGGACGAGCAGTACTTC.

The gene calls are TRBV7-6 and TRBJ2-2; TRBD1 matches 9 bases. Looked up from germline, CDR1 is SGHVS and CDR2 is FNYEAQ. This CDR3 contains 16 residues. With 1 base clipped from V and 6 bases from J, the junction kept 6 bases outside the gene matches. The CDR3: CASSLVQGANPGELFF. The DNA of the CDR3 is TGTGCCAGCAGCTTAGTACAGGGGGCGAATCCCGGGGAGCTGTTTTTT.

This clonotype appeared a few times. The gene calls are TRBV3-1 and TRBJ2-3; the match to TRBD2 covers 7 bases. CDR3 length equals 17 residues. Germline lookup yields CDR1 LGHDT and CDR2 YNNKEL (reference sequence). V shed 4 bases and J 2 bases; nucleotides not matched to a gene: 12. CDR3 nucleotides: TGTGCCAGCAGCCTTAGACCCTTCCGGGACTACACAGATACGCAGTATTTT. This codes for CASSLRPFRDYTDTQYF.

This clonotype was seen a few times. The rearrangement joins TRBV19 to TRBJ2-5; no definite D call. Germline V gene sequence: CDR1 LNHDA, CDR2 SQIVND (reference sequence). V lost 3 bases and J lost 0, with 14 bases in between. This CDR3 comprises 16 residues. The CDR3 DNA sequence: TGTGCCAGTAGTATTGACCGAGACGGGTACCAAGAGACCCAGTACTTC. This gives the protein CASSIDRDGYQETQYF.

This clonotype occurred a few times. The gene calls are TRBV6-2 or TRBV6-3 and TRBJ2-7; D gene ambiguous. The CDR3 extends over 17 amino acids. Germline lookup yields CDR1 MNHEY and CDR2 SVGEGT. V lost 4 bases, J lost 3 bases, and 22 bases lay in between. For the CDR3, the DNA is TGTGCCAGCAGTTCTATTGGAAACTTGCTAGGAAACTACGAGCAGTACTTC. Encoded protein: CASSSIGNLLGNYEQYF.

The CDR3 nucleotides are TGTGCCAGCAGAAGGGGGGCGACGGGCACCGGGGAGCTGTTTTTT. The encoded protein is CASRRGATGTGELFF. J is TRBJ2-2 and V is TRBV27; D possibly matches TRBD1 or TRBD2 (6 bases each). Trimming left V 6 bases short and J 4 bases short, with 15 bases between. The CDR3 consists of 15 residues. Germline CDR1 and CDR2: MNHEY and SMNVEV (reference sequence).

This clonotype was counted a few times. The gene calls are TRBV6-2 or TRBV6-3 and TRBJ2-1; TRBD1 matches 10 bases. V was pared by 0 bases and J by 1 base, with 21 bases of the junction left unmatched. Germline CDR1 and CDR2: MNHEY and SVGEGT. The CDR3 has 23 residues. The CDR3 is CASSYSKTRTDKPGQGSYNEQFF. CDR3 DNA: TGTGCCAGCAGTTACTCGAAAACTCGGACGGATAAACCGGGACAGGGGTCCTACAATGAGCAGTTCTTC.

The CDR3 DNA is TGTGCCAGCAGCCACCGGGACAGGTCCTACGAGCAGTACTTC. Residues: CASSHRDRSYEQYF. The chain has TRBV7-9 and TRBJ2-7; the match to TRBD1 covers 8 bases. The V and J ends lost 5 bases and 1 base, in that order; junction bases with no gene match: 4. The germline V gene has CDR1 SEHNR and CDR2 FQNEAQ (reference sequence). The CDR3 is made up of 14 amino acids.

This clonotype was counted between two and nine times. This chain connects TRBV7-6 to TRBJ2-1, with 8 bases lining up with TRBD2. Germline V lookup: CDR1 SGHVS, CDR2 FNYEAQ. V lost 5 bases and J lost 3; bases outside the gene matches: 9. This CDR3 comprises 16 residues. The CDR3 DNA follows: TGTGCCAGCAGCCCCACCCTGGGACTAGACTACAATGAGCAGTTCTTC. Its translation: CASSPTLGLDYNEQFF.

This clonotype was seen a handful of times. The V call is TRBV28, the J call TRBJ2-5, with 7 nucleotides matching TRBD1. V was pared by 6 bases and J by 5 bases, with 12 bases of the junction left unmatched. Germline loops: CDR1 MDHEN, CDR2 SYDVKM. This CDR3 spans 15 amino acids. The CDR3 nucleotides read TGTGCCAGCAGCACCAGGGGGATAGGACGGGAGACCCAGTACTTC. It encodes CASSTRGIGRETQYF.

As regards this clonotype: One end of the junction is discordant with germline, which a read error may explain. The J gene is TRBJ2-1, the V gene TRBV19, with D hard to call. The CDR3 length is 13 residues. Germline CDR1 is LNHDA and CDR2 is SQIVND (reference sequence). DNA of the CDR3: TGTGTCAGTAGTCTCGGGCTTTACAATGAGCAGTTCTTT. Translation gives CVSSLGLYNEQFF. Filled out from reference TRBV19 and TRBJ2-1, the complete variable domain reads DGGITQSPKYLFRKEGQNVTLSCEQNLNHDAMYWYRQDPGQGLRLIYYSQIVNDFQKGDIAEGYSVSREKKESFPLTVTSAQKNPTAFYLCVSSLGLYNEQFFGPGTRLTVL.

This sequence joins TRBV11-3 and TRBJ2-7, with 7 bases fitting TRBD2. Trimming cost V 5 bases and J 4 bases; bases outside gene matches: 8. The CDR3 contains 14 residues. CDR1 SGHNT and CDR2 YENEEA come from the germline V gene. CDR3 in amino acids: CASSPPSGGYEQYF. CDR3 nucleotide sequence: TGTGCCAGCAGCCCTCCATCGGGGGGATACGAGCAGTACTTC.

To note about this clonotype: At one end the junction does not follow the germline gene, possibly because of a read error. The chain joins TRBV6-5 to TRBJ2-2; 8 nucleotides line up with TRBD1. The CDR3 contains 18 residues. Germline V gene lookup returns CDR1 MNHEY and CDR2 SVGAGI. The CDR3 spells CARSYSGLGRGRTGELFF. DNA of the CDR3: TGTGCCCGCAGTTACTCGGGGTTGGGCAGGGGGCGCACCGGGGAGCTGTTTTTT.

The chain recombines TRBV15 with TRBJ2-1; 7 positions agree with TRBD2. Trimming removed 0 bases from V and 4 bases from J; junction bases left unmatched: 6. Germline V gives CDR1 LNHNV, CDR2 YYDKDF (reference sequence). The CDR3 totals 16 residues. The CDR3 DNA reads TGTGCCACCAGCAGAGATTGGGAGCGGGGATACAATGAGCAGTTCTTC. Amino acids: CATSRDWERGYNEQFF.

This chain joins TRBV10-3 and TRBJ2-3, with D possibly being TRBD1 or TRBD2 (5 bases each). Germline values: CDR1 ENHRY, CDR2 SYGVKD. This CDR3 spans 18 amino acids. V gave up 2 bases and J gave up 2 bases, with 20 bases separating them. The CDR3 loop is CAISEHGARPGFTDTQYF. Written as DNA, the CDR3 is TGTGCCATCAGTGAGCACGGGGCTAGACCAGGGTTCACAGATACGCAGTATTTT.

This clonotype was found a few times. The V and J genes are TRBV7-2 and TRBJ2-4, with 7 positions matching TRBD1. The junction had 11 bases not matched to a gene; V was cut back by 5 bases and J by 1 base. CDR1 and CDR2 (germline): SGHTA, FQGNSA. The CDR3 length is 17 residues. The CDR3 is CASSLTGVGLAKNIQYF. The CDR3 DNA sequence: TGTGCCAGCAGCCTTACAGGGGTCGGGCTGGCCAAAAACATTCAGTACTTC.

The J gene is TRBJ2-5, the V gene TRBV7-2, with D hard to call. The CDR3 extends over 15 amino acids. Germline V gives CDR1 SGHTA, CDR2 FQGNSA. V lost 4 bases to trimming and J lost 0 bases, with 12 bases between them. The CDR3 sequence is CASSSSPRHQETQYF. CDR3 nucleotides: TGTGCCAGCAGCTCCTCACCGCGCCACCAAGAGACCCAGTACTTC.

The count of this clonotype is one. The chain links TRBV7-2 to TRBJ1-6, with 8 bases lining up with TRBD1. CDR1 and CDR2 from the germline V gene are SGHTA and FQGNSA. This CDR3 is built from 13 residues. J was trimmed by 9 bases and V by 8 bases; bases with no gene match: 6. The CDR3 DNA follows: TGTGCCAGCGCCGACAGGGGCGGTTCACCCCTCCACTTT. It specifies CASADRGGSPLHF. The whole variable domain, filled in from reference TRBV7-2 and TRBJ1-6, reads GAGVSQSPSNKVTEKGKDVELRCDPISGHTALYWYRQSLGQGLEFLIYFQGNSAPDKSGLPSDRFSAERTGGSVSTLTIQRTQQEDSAVYLCASADRGGSPLHFGNGTRLTVT.

This chain uses TRBV28 with TRBJ1-3, with D unresolved. This CDR3 spans 12 amino acids. The V and J ends lost 5 bases and 9 bases respectively, with 11 bases between them. CDR1 and CDR2 (germline): MDHEN, SYDVKM. DNA of the CDR3: TGTGCCAGCAGTATAGTGGTGGGCACCATATATTTT. The encoded protein is CASSIVVGTIYF.

By share of the sample, this clonotype is medium-sized. The rearrangement links TRBV7-7 to TRBJ2-2; D not resolved. CDR1 is SSHAT, CDR2 FNYEAQ, per germline (reference sequence). The length of the CDR3 is 14 residues. V was clipped by 1 base and J by 7 bases, with 10 bases between them. The CDR3 nucleotides read TGTGCCAGCAGCTTAGACCCGGAGAGCGGGGAGCTGTTTTTT. It codes for CASSLDPESGELFF.

This clonotype occurred a few times. This chain joins TRBV6-4 and TRBJ1-4; D ambiguous. The CDR3 runs to 15 residues. Germline V gene lookup returns CDR1 MRHNA and CDR2 SNTAGT. With 4 bases removed from V and 3 bases from J, the gap between germline ends came to 12 bases. In nucleotides, the CDR3 is TGTGCCAGCAGTGCCACCGGAGGCCCTAATGAAAAACTGTTTTTT. This gives the protein CASSATGGPNEKLFF.

This clonotype was counted only a few times. The V call is TRBV7-6, the J call TRBJ1-4, with 7 positions matching TRBD1. CDR3 length equals 14 residues. The germline gives CDR1 SGHVS, CDR2 FNYEAQ. The J segment lost 5 bases and the V segment lost 6 bases, leaving 6 bases of the junction unmatched. CDR3 loop: CASSSGGWNEKLFF. The CDR3 DNA reads TGTGCCAGCAGTTCAGGGGGGTGGAATGAAAAACTGTTTTTT.